This T cell receptor beta chain was identified during a study of T cell repertoires in cytomegalovirus infection. Study summary: CMV epitopes, recently identified HLA-C-restricted and well-studied HLA-B-restricted, were used. The public TCR beta signatures pointed to both CMV infection and matching HLA type. The study's findings and limits: HLA-C-restricted TCR beta clonotypes specific for CMV led the ex vivo response. Accumulated public TCR beta family frequency recognized individuals carrying CMV together with the relevant HLA.

Turning to this clonotype: Its antigen is as yet unknown.

Trimming removed 4 bases from V and 1 base from J, with 10 bases in between. The CDR3 contains 15 residues. TCRdb passed the reads through MiXCR, listing each CDR3 protein once. Here the sample spans roughly 920,000 distinct CDR3 sequences, less than 40% being singletons. The source was cultured CD8+ T cells from PBMCs, collected from culture after CMV antigen stimulation. The source of this sequence is a human donor in good health (CMV status not recorded). Some clones in this sample may be carry-over from other donors' samples. This rearrangement joins TRBV12-3 or TRBV12-4 to TRBJ2-2, with D perhaps TRBD1 or TRBD2 (5 bases each). Written as DNA, the CDR3 is TGTGCCAGCAGTTCGGGACGGCGGAACACCGGGGAGCTGTTTTTT. Its translation: CASSSGRRNTGELFF.